This TCR beta chain was recorded in a study of patients and donors after allogeneic stem cell transplantation. Trimming left V 3 bases short and J 3 bases short, with 10 bases between. The CDR3 runs 13 residues. The germline V gene encodes CDR1 SGDLS and CDR2 YYNGEE. TCRdb re-called the RT-PCR reads through MiXCR, storing one row per CDR3 protein. The table has some 90,000 distinct CDR3 sequences, roughly 43% seen once. Sequenced sample: blood, either unsorted or a sorted T cell fraction (not recorded which). The chain is built from TRBV9 and TRBJ2-7; D ambiguous. The receptor was isolated from a human donor who was either an allogeneic HSCT recipient or a stem cell or donor lymphocyte infusion donor (not recorded which). It is not recorded whose cells these are; they may come from a transplant donor. The CDR3: CASSDSGSYEQYF. CDR3 bases: TGTGCCAGCAGCGACTCCGGAAGCTACGAGCAGTACTTC.